This T cell receptor beta chain stems from a study of shared clonotypes between healthy human individuals. The CDR3 loop spans 15 amino acids. V shed 0 bases and J 7 bases; nucleotides not matched to a gene: 6. The germline V gene has CDR1 SGDLS and CDR2 YYNGEE. Profiled with immunoSEQ multiplex PCR; TCRdb holds only in-frame clones, not every one. Here the sample spans 2.5 million or so clones, more than 90% being singletons. The TCR sequence derives from a man aged 18 to 29 in good health. Sequencing was done on a sample of naive CD4+ T cells sorted from blood. The subset was: CD45RA+ positively selected. V gene TRBV9 combines with J gene TRBJ2-1, with 8 bases fitting TRBD2. The CDR3 DNA is TGTGCCAGCAGCGTAGCTGCGGGGGGTTGGAATGAGCAGTTCTTC. It translates to CASSVAAGGWNEQFF.